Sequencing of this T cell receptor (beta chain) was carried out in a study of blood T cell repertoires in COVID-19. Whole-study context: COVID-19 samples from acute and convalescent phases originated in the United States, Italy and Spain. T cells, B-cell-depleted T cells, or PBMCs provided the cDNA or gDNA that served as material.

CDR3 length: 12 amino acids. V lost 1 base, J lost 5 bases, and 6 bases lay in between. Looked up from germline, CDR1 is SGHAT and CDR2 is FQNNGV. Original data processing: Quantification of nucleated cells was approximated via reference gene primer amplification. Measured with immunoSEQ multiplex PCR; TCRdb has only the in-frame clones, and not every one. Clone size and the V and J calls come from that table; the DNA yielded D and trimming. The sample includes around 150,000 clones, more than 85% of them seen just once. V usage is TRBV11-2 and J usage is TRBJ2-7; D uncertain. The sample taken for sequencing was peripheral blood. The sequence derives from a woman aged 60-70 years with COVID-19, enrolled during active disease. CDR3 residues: CASSLVLHEQYF. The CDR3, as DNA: TGTGCCAGCAGCTTAGTTCTCCACGAGCAGTACTTC.